This T cell receptor (beta chain) was sequenced during a study of T-cell reconstitution after alpha-beta-depleted transplantation in children. Study-wide findings and caveats: Surviving recipient T cells and intrathymic progenitors accounted for some patients' high TCRbeta diversity at day 60.

Worth noting for this clonotype: The target antigen is unknown.

It was with unique molecular identifiers that the TCRbeta library was prepared. TCRdb recomputed calls from the PCR reads with MiXCR, one row per CDR3 protein. The sample carries some 120,000 distinct CDR3 sequences, roughly 24% recorded once. Germline CDR1 SGHRS, CDR2 YFSETQ. The CDR3 runs 17 residues. Germline trimming cut 3 bases from V and 1 base from J; bases unmatched to any gene: 5. The origin of this receptor is a male patient between 2 and 9 years old who had a stem cell transplant for chronic granulomatous disease, so the T cells may come from the graft donor. This sample comprised PBMCs, mostly from graft donor cells, obtained 180 days after TCRalphabeta/CD19-depleted stem cell transplant. The chain employs TRBV5-1 and TRBJ2-2, with 11 bases matching TRBD2. CDR3 DNA sequence: TGCGCCAGCAGCTCTTCTAGCGGGAGGAGGAACACCGGGGAGCTGTTTTTT. Translation gives CASSSSSGRRNTGELFF.